Listed below are T cell receptor beta chains from one sample, sequenced in a study of identical twins. TCRdb processed the 5' RACE reads anew with MiXCR; each CDR3 protein has one entry. Of some 1,600,000 distinct CDR3 sequences listed, about 32% are singletons. The specimen was cord blood. These receptors all stem from a newborn girl in good health. Both conserved end residues are trimmed from each CDR3.

j_call v_call cdr3_aa
TRBJ1-3 TRBV6-6 ASSYSDRGRNTIY
TRBJ2-7 TRBV12-3/TRBV12-4 ASRPGLAGEISYEQY
TRBJ2-1 TRBV6-1 ASSESQGREQF
TRBJ2-3 TRBV27 ASRTSRGVTDTQY
TRBJ1-3 TRBV13 ASSFRVAGNTIY
- TRBV9 ASSVGVGQLYNEQY
TRBJ2-5 TRBV12-3/TRBV12-4 ASSFAPTQQY
TRBJ2-1 TRBV24-1 ATSVGTSGYNEQF
TRBJ1-2 TRBV29-1 SVREQGPANYGYT
TRBJ1-2 TRBV25-1 ASSWPGGNYGYT
TRBJ2-7 TRBV4-1 ASSQGQRSSYEQY
TRBJ1-5 TRBV5-1 ASRPTGAGNQPQH
TRBJ1-5 TRBV20-1 SALDRAGGSNQPQH
TRBJ2-4 TRBV5-1 ASSLQDPGENIQY
TRBJ1-5 TRBV12-3/TRBV12-4 ASSLRGIQPQH
- TRBV13 ASSPRGYNEQY
TRBJ2-1 TRBV2 AIPRRGHEQF
TRBJ2-3 TRBV4-1 ASSQSRGPFWGLRTDTQY
TRBJ1-3 TRBV20-1 SARADSRTFHTGNTIY
TRBJ2-1 TRBV15 ATSRAVVDEQF
TRBJ2-7 TRBV24-1 ATSLGQGYEQY
TRBJ2-7 TRBV9 ASSVAGQGVYEQY
TRBJ2-1 TRBV29-1 SVEGHGTAANYNEQF
TRBJ2-1 TRBV7-7 ASSLHLEAEQF
TRBJ2-3 TRBV13 ATKKSRLAASTDTQY
TRBJ2-7 TRBV10-3 AISEAMWEGEQY
TRBJ1-2 TRBV6-6 ASSYRTGRDGYT
- TRBV6-6 ASSSRTSTGYEQY
TRBJ2-7 TRBV20-1 SARLADTTYNEQY
TRBJ1-4 TRBV12-3/TRBV12-4 ASSPSSATNEKLF
TRBJ2-7 TRBV13 ASSSRTDLGEQY
TRBJ1-5 TRBV6-2/TRBV6-3 ASKNQPQH
TRBJ1-5 TRBV12-3/TRBV12-4 ASSLSHGVNQPQH
TRBJ2-1 TRBV15 ATSRGAGNEQF
TRBJ1-5 TRBV18 ASSPGAKGQPQH
TRBJ1-2 TRBV4-2 ASRNRGMVDGYT
TRBJ2-7 TRBV5-1 ASSQKGSAYEQY
TRBJ1-6 TRBV7-9 ASSSQSQGNSPLH
TRBJ1-2 TRBV24-1 AASSKNYGYT
TRBJ2-3 TRBV7-6 ASSLRLAGDGTQY
TRBJ2-5 TRBV4-2 ASSDRVNLEGTQY
TRBJ2-7 TRBV12-3/TRBV12-4 ASSFSSGVYEQY
TRBJ1-3 TRBV28 ASSSVAGQVNGNTIY
TRBJ2-3 TRBV7-2 ASSSRPYPDTQY
TRBJ2-3 TRBV20-1 SARGGLAGSTDTQY
- TRBV28 ASSLARLAVLPSSYNEQY
TRBJ1-1 TRBV20-1 SGGRPNAGRDTEAF
TRBJ1-1 TRBV29-1 SDERGGTEAF
TRBJ2-1 TRBV12-3/TRBV12-4 ASSSPTSGGPYNEQF
TRBJ2-2 TRBV20-1 SAREAGGGTGELF
TRBJ2-2 TRBV4-2 ASSQGRLDDTGELF
TRBJ1-5 TRBV7-2 ASSAQGRQPQH
TRBJ1-3 TRBV20-1 SAQSPGSGNTLY
TRBJ1-6 TRBV11-2 ASSLLPTGGNSPLY
TRBJ1-6 TRBV3-1 ASSPQGGVRSPLH
TRBJ2-2 TRBV4-2 ASSLGLAGYTGELF
- TRBV20-1 SARDRRLASYEQY
TRBJ2-3 TRBV7-2 ASSPRGQVATDTQY